Following are 4 T cell receptor beta chains from one sample sequenced in a study of human T cells and chemical hapten exposure. Time point indicated: healthy volunteer bleed at 6 weeks. The total RNA was obtained from whole blood that was not fractionated. In TCRdb, the RACE reads were re-called with MiXCR into one record per CDR3 protein. Seen here are more than 75,000 distinct CDR3 sequences, 7% to 9% observed once, and the top ten hold 1.5% to 1.7%. The source material was whole blood. The receptors derive from a male donor in good health. Some clones in this sample may be carry-over from other donors' samples.

This clonotype was seen only a few times. This chain uses TRBV6-2 or TRBV6-3 with TRBJ2-5, with 11 bases identical to TRBD2. Trimming cost V 11 bases and J 5 bases; bases outside gene matches: 13. The CDR3 loop spans 15 amino acids. Germline loops: CDR1 MNHEY, CDR2 SVGEGT. CDR3 residues: CAGGVGTSGSETQYF. The DNA of the CDR3 is TGTGCCGGCGGGGTGGGGACTAGCGGTTCCGAGACCCAGTACTTC.

V usage is TRBV2 and J usage is TRBJ1-1; D remains ambiguous. There are 13 residues in the CDR3. CDR1 SNHLY and CDR2 FYNNEI come from the germline V gene. V was pared by 4 bases and J by 1 base, with 7 bases between. In nucleotides, the CDR3 is TGTGCCAGCAGTGCGGGGTCGAACACTGAAGCTTTCTTT. Translation: CASSAGSNTEAFF.

This clonotype has a handful of counts. The chain joins TRBV10-3 to TRBJ1-2; maybe TRBD1 (5 bases). The length of the CDR3 is 15 residues. Germline lookup yields CDR1 ENHRY and CDR2 SYGVKD. The V gene lost 6 bases and the J gene lost 0 bases, with 14 bases spanning the gap. Written as DNA, the CDR3 is TGTGCCATCAGACCGGGACGGATAACTAACTATGGCTACACCTTC. This encodes CAIRPGRITNYGYTF.

The genes are TRBV4-1 and TRBJ2-7; D perhaps matches TRBD1 (6 bases). The germline CDR1 and CDR2 sequences are MGHRA and YSYEKL. Trimming took 4 bases from V and 2 from J, leaving 12 bases between them. The CDR3 is 14 residues long. The CDR3 spells CASSPTRGPYEQYF. In nucleotides, the CDR3 is TGCGCCAGCAGCCCAACCAGGGGTCCCTACGAGCAGTACTTC.